Following are 30 T cell receptor beta chains from one sample sequenced in a study of cytomegalovirus exposure and HLA in healthy donors. The PCR made use of 60 Vbeta and 13 Jbeta primers. Sequencing used immunoSEQ multiplex PCR; TCRdb keeps in-frame clones, though not all of them. In the table there are about 160,000 clones, 80% to 85% of which are singletons. The specimen was PBMCs. These receptors came from a girl aged 2-10 years in good health and CMV-seropositive.

The chain employs TRBV4-1 and TRBJ2-3, with D tentatively TRBD2 (5 bases). V shed 0 bases and J shed 7 bases, with 8 bases lying between them. Germline V gene sequence: CDR1 MGHRA, CDR2 YSYEKL. CDR3 length: 13 residues. For the CDR3, the DNA is TGCGCCAGCAGCCAAGAGAGCGGTAATACGCAGTATTTT. It yields the protein CASSQESGNTQYF.

The gene calls are TRBV25-1 and TRBJ2-3; 9 bases agree with TRBD2. CDR1 is MGHDK, CDR2 SYGVNS, per germline. The V gene end was trimmed by 6 bases and the J gene end by 8 bases; junction bases not matched to a gene: 12. The CDR3 is 15 amino acids. CDR3 sequence reads: CASSLGSGSFATQYF. The CDR3, as DNA: TGTGCCAGCAGCCTGGGTAGCGGGAGTTTTGCTACGCAGTATTTT.

This chain connects TRBV10-3 to TRBJ2-7, with TRBD1 matching 9 bases. The germline gives CDR1 ENHRY, CDR2 SYGVKD. V was pared by 5 bases and J by 4 bases, with 9 bases of the junction left unmatched. The CDR3 consists of 15 residues. Written as DNA, the CDR3 is TGTGCCATCAGTATCCGCACAGGGGGCGGTTACGAGCAGTACTTC. This translates into CAISIRTGGGYEQYF.

The V gene is TRBV28, the J gene TRBJ2-1, with D possibly being TRBD1 (6 bases). From germline, CDR1 is MDHEN and CDR2 SYDVKM. This CDR3 is 15 amino acids long. V was cut by 7 bases and J by 7 bases, with 20 bases left in between. The chain's CDR3 is CASTSWSLGQNEQFF. The DNA of the CDR3 is TGTGCCAGCACCTCGTGGAGTCTCGGACAGAATGAGCAGTTCTTC.

The CDR3: CASRRGGDTYEQYF. CDR3 DNA: TGTGCCAGCAGGCGAGGCGGGGATACATACGAGCAGTACTTC. The chain links TRBV7-9 to TRBJ2-7, with a possible D match to TRBD2 (6 bases). In germline, CDR1 is SEHNR, CDR2 FQNEAQ (reference sequence). CDR3 size: 14 residues. With 6 bases removed from V and 4 bases from J, the gap between germline ends came to 16 bases.

The V and J genes are TRBV19 and TRBJ2-2, with a possible D match to TRBD2 (7 bases). V was trimmed by 6 bases and J by 5 bases, leaving 19 bases between them. The CDR3 has 16 residues. The germline V gene encodes CDR1 LNHDA and CDR2 SQIVND (reference sequence). CDR3 loop: CASRPRGGRGTGELFF. The CDR3 DNA sequence: TGTGCCAGTAGACCAAGGGGGGGCAGGGGAACCGGGGAGCTGTTTTTT.

There are a few counts of this clone. CDR3: CASRGGTSGRMSSGANVLTF. DNA for the CDR3: TGTGCCAGTAGAGGGGGGACTAGCGGGAGAATGAGCTCTGGGGCCAACGTCCTGACTTTC. The genes are TRBV19 and TRBJ2-6; TRBD2 aligns across 14 bases. V trimming: 6 bases; J trimming: 0 bases; junction bases outside the gene matches: 10. Germline V lookup: CDR1 LNHDA, CDR2 SQIVND (reference sequence). The CDR3 contains 20 residues. Based on the CDR3 plus reference TRBV19 and TRBJ2-6, the full variable domain is DGGITQSPKYLFRKEGQNVTLSCEQNLNHDAMYWYRQDPGQGLRLIYYSQIVNDFQKGDIAEGYSVSREKKESFPLTVTSAQKNPTAFYLCASRGGTSGRMSSGANVLTFGAGSRLTVL.

The gene calls are TRBV30 and TRBJ2-3; 7 bases line up with TRBD1. The CDR3 spans 13 residues. V trimming: 5 bases; J trimming: 4 bases; junction bases outside the gene matches: 6. The germline CDR1 and CDR2 sequences are GTSNPN and SVGIG (reference sequence). CDR3 sequence reads: CAWEQTGSDTQYF. CDR3 nucleotides: TGTGCCTGGGAACAGACAGGGTCAGATACGCAGTATTTT. Filled out from reference TRBV30 and TRBJ2-3, the complete variable domain reads SQTIHQWPATLVQPVGSPLSLECTVEGTSNPNLYWYRQAAGRGLQLLFYSVGIGQISSEVPQNLSASRPQDRQFILSSKKLLLSDSGFYLCAWEQTGSDTQYFGPGTRLTVL.

The gene calls are TRBV20-1 and TRBJ2-1; 10 bases line up with TRBD2. The CDR3 loop spans 11 amino acids. In germline, CDR1 is DFQATT, CDR2 SNEGSKA (reference sequence). V lost 5 bases, J lost 15 bases, and 7 bases stayed unmatched. CDR3 in amino acids: CSAWSGRARFF. The DNA for the CDR3 is TGCAGTGCTTGGAGCGGGAGGGCCCGGTTCTTC.

The rearrangement uses TRBV6-1 and TRBJ2-5; D is ambiguous. Per germline, CDR1 MNHNS and CDR2 SASEGT. The length of the CDR3 is 13 residues. V was cut by 8 bases and J by 2 bases, with 12 bases left in between. CDR3 amino acids: CASAEYRQETQYF. CDR3 sequence (DNA): TGTGCCAGCGCGGAGTATCGGCAAGAGACCCAGTACTTC.

The chain recombines TRBV7-2 with TRBJ2-4, with D hard to call. The CDR3 length is 13 residues. Trimming removed 5 bases from V and 4 bases from J, with 9 bases in between. Germline values: CDR1 SGHTA, CDR2 FQGNSA. CDR3 coding DNA: TGTGCCAGCAGCCTTGGGCAAAAAAACATTCAGTACTTC. Translation gives CASSLGQKNIQYF.

The J gene is TRBJ1-4, the V gene TRBV19; the D is unclear. CDR1 is LNHDA, CDR2 SQIVND, per germline (reference sequence). The V end lost 8 bases, the J end lost 2 bases, and 12 bases lay between the germline ends. The CDR3 is 14 residues long. CDR3 residues: CASGGLSTNEKLFF. The CDR3 DNA reads TGTGCCAGTGGAGGACTGTCGACTAATGAAAAACTGTTTTTT. Together with reference TRBV19 and TRBJ1-4, the CDR3 gives the full variable domain: DGGITQSPKYLFRKEGQNVTLSCEQNLNHDAMYWYRQDPGQGLRLIYYSQIVNDFQKGDIAEGYSVSREKKESFPLTVTSAQKNPTAFYLCASGGLSTNEKLFFGSGTQLSVL.

This clone was seen just once. V usage is TRBV18 and J usage is TRBJ1-3; possibly TRBD1 for D (5 bases). V lost 6 bases to trimming and J lost 0 bases, with 15 bases between them. The CDR3 is 16 residues long. Germline V CDR1 and CDR2: KGHSH, LQKENI. The CDR3, as DNA: TGTGCCAGCTCCTCGGCGGGACTCGTCTCTGGAAACACCATATATTTT. Its protein is CASSSAGLVSGNTIYF.

The CDR3 DNA is TGTGCCAGCAGTCCGCGGGGGCTCAGTTTTGAAGCTTTCTTT. This translates into CASSPRGLSFEAFF. The V gene is TRBV28, the J gene TRBJ1-1, with D possibly being TRBD1 (6 bases). The V and J ends lost 5 bases and 7 bases respectively, with 17 bases between them. CDR1 MDHEN and CDR2 SYDVKM come from the germline V gene. This CDR3 region has 14 residues.

V usage is TRBV9 and J usage is TRBJ2-7; 13 positions agree with TRBD2. V was clipped by 2 bases and J by 5 bases; unmatched bases: 10. This CDR3 is 17 amino acids long. In germline, CDR1 is SGDLS, CDR2 YYNGEE. CDR3 in DNA: TGTGCCAGCAGCGTTACCGGGACTAGCGGGGCGAACGACGAGCAGTACTTC. Its protein product is CASSVTGTSGANDEQYF.

The chain couples TRBV4-1 to TRBJ2-5, with D unclear. Trimming cost V 1 base and J 5 bases, with 8 bases left between them. Germline CDR1 and CDR2: MGHRA and YSYEKL. The CDR3 loop spans 13 amino acids. CDR3 protein: CASSQVSVETQYF. In nucleotides, the CDR3 is TGCGCCAGCAGCCAAGTTTCTGTGGAGACCCAGTACTTC.

The chain recombines TRBV6-5 with TRBJ2-3, with D possibly being TRBD2 (5 bases). The V gene's germline CDR1 is MNHEY and CDR2 SVGAGI. V dropped 4 bases and J dropped 5 bases, with 10 bases sitting between them. CDR3 length: 13 residues. CDR3 protein: CASSFPTRDTQYF. DNA of the CDR3: TGTGCCAGCAGTTTCCCAACTAGAGATACGCAGTATTTT.

Regarding this clone: The same CDR3 is also encoded by other DNA sequences in this sample. The V call is TRBV7-6, the J call TRBJ1-3; D unresolved. Per the germline V gene, CDR1 is SGHVS and CDR2 is FNYEAQ. This CDR3 comprises 14 residues. V shed 0 bases and J shed 4 bases, with 7 bases lying between them. In DNA form, the CDR3 reads TGTGCCAGCAGCTTAGCAGGGAGCGGAAACACCATATATTTT. It encodes CASSLAGSGNTIYF.

A note on this clone: Different DNA sequences within this sample yield the same CDR3. The chain uses TRBV6-6 and TRBJ1-1; 7 nucleotides match TRBD1. The germline CDR1 and CDR2 sequences are MNHNY and SVGAGI (reference sequence). The CDR3 spans 14 residues. J gave up 2 bases and V 2 bases, and 2 bases lay outside the gene matches. Here the CDR3 reads CASSYRQGNTEAFF. In nucleotides, the CDR3 is TGTGCCAGCAGTTACCGACAGGGAAACACTGAAGCTTTCTTT.

This clone was counted a single time. The rearrangement joins TRBV28 to TRBJ1-4; perhaps TRBD1 as D (5 bases). Germline V gives CDR1 MDHEN, CDR2 SYDVKM. With 5 bases removed from V and 4 bases from J, the gap between germline ends came to 14 bases. CDR3 length: 15 residues. CDR3 sequence: CASSLFGRDNEKLFF. The CDR3 region has the DNA TGTGCCAGCAGTCTGTTCGGCAGGGATAATGAAAAACTGTTTTTT.

This chain connects TRBV29-1 to TRBJ2-5, with D maybe TRBD1 (6 bases). This CDR3 has 15 residues. Trimming took off 4 bases at V and 4 bases at J, with 19 bases between the two ends. Germline CDR1 and CDR2: SQVTM and ANQGSEA. CDR3 residues: CSVVPRGFYGETQYF. CDR3 nucleotide sequence: TGCAGCGTTGTTCCCAGGGGTTTTTACGGAGAGACCCAGTACTTC.

The rearrangement uses TRBV6-1 and TRBJ2-7; 9 bases fit TRBD1. Germline values: CDR1 MNHNS, CDR2 SASEGT. V gave up 7 bases and J gave up 4 bases; unmatched junction bases: 8. The CDR3 contains 14 residues. CDR3 sequence: CASTQGQGLYEQYF. The CDR3 nucleotides are TGTGCCAGCACTCAGGGACAGGGTTTGTACGAGCAGTACTTC.

CDR3 region: CASSLAQGSNTEAFF. The CDR3 DNA reads as TGCGCCAGCAGCTTGGCACAGGGGAGCAACACTGAAGCTTTCTTT. V and J are TRBV5-1 and TRBJ1-1; 7 bases map to TRBD1. The CDR3 has 15 residues. V dropped 0 bases and J dropped 2; count of bases not matched to a gene: 4. Per the germline V gene, CDR1 is SGHRS and CDR2 is YFSETQ.

This chain joins TRBV30 and TRBJ1-3; possibly TRBD1 for D (5 bases). The CDR3 consists of 12 residues. The V gene's germline CDR1 is GTSNPN and CDR2 SVGIG (reference sequence). Between the trimmed V and J ends, which lost 3 bases and 3 bases, there was a span of 6 bases. The CDR3 is CAWRGLGNTIYF. The CDR3 DNA reads TGTGCCTGGAGGGGACTTGGAAACACCATATATTTT.

The chain couples TRBV30 to TRBJ2-7, with 9 bases fitting TRBD1. CDR3 length equals 15 residues. The V gene's germline CDR1 is GTSNPN and CDR2 SVGIG (reference sequence). J gave up 7 bases and V 2 bases, and 12 bases lay outside the gene matches. For the CDR3, the DNA is TGTGCCTGGAGTTTCACAGGGGGCGCCGGGGATGAGCAGTACTTC. This codes for CAWSFTGGAGDEQYF.

The rearrangement links TRBV28 to TRBJ1-2, with 8 bases identical to TRBD1. Unmatched junction bases numbered 8, after V lost 2 bases and J lost 3 bases. The CDR3 runs to 16 residues. Per the germline V gene, CDR1 is MDHEN and CDR2 is SYDVKM. The CDR3 DNA follows: TGTGCCAGCAGTTTAGGGGGGCAGGGGGCGGACTATGGCTACACCTTC. This sequence encodes CASSLGGQGADYGYTF.

The CDR3 here is CASSFSKRMNTEAFF. Here the CDR3 DNA reads TGTGCCAGCAGTTTTTCGAAGCGTATGAACACTGAAGCTTTCTTT. The chain combines TRBV27 with TRBJ1-1; D gene uncertain. Deletions cut 3 bases from V and 0 bases from J, with 11 bases between. Germline V gene data show CDR1 as MNHEY and CDR2 as SMNVEV (reference sequence). The CDR3 extends over 15 amino acids.

This chain joins TRBV27 and TRBJ2-7; D perhaps matches TRBD2 (7 bases). Deletions cut 7 bases from V and 3 bases from J, with 16 bases between. The CDR3 length is 14 residues. Germline V lookup: CDR1 MNHEY, CDR2 SMNVEV (reference sequence). CDR3 bases: TGTGCCAGCAAGGGGGGAGGGCCGGTCTACGAGCAGTACTTC. This codes for CASKGGGPVYEQYF.

The chain carries TRBV4-1 and TRBJ1-5; unclear D gene. CDR1 MGHRA and CDR2 YSYEKL come from the germline V gene. The CDR3 totals 14 residues. Trimming cost V 3 bases and J 0 bases, with 6 bases left between them. CDR3 sequence reads: CASSHGVSNQPQHF. The DNA for the CDR3 is TGCGCCAGCAGCCACGGGGTTAGCAATCAGCCCCAGCATTTT.

V and J are TRBV30 and TRBJ1-5; TRBD1 might be the D (5 bases). Germline V gives CDR1 GTSNPN, CDR2 SVGIG (reference sequence). CDR3 size: 15 residues. Trimming cost V 1 base and J 2 bases, with 12 bases left between them. The CDR3 region has the DNA TGTGCCTGGAGTGGCCGACAGAGCCGCAATCAGCCCCAGCATTTT. This gives the protein CAWSGRQSRNQPQHF.